One sample yielded the 18 T cell receptor beta chains listed below, sequenced in a study of T cell responses to AZD1222 COVID-19 vaccine. The repertoire was sequenced with immunoSEQ multiplex PCR; TCRdb's copy has only in-frame clones and lacks some. The repertoire holds around 200,000 clones, with 85% to 95% as singletons. This material consisted of peripheral blood, taken 28 days after the second AZD1222 dose. The receptors come from an adult who received the AZD1222 COVID-19 vaccine.

This clone was counted once. The rearrangement joins TRBV5-1 to TRBJ2-1; D may be TRBD2 (5 bases). The CDR3 is 19 amino acids. Per the germline V gene, CDR1 is SGHRS and CDR2 is YFSETQ. The V end was cut by 3 bases, the J end by 5 bases, with 27 bases between. CDR3 sequence reads: CASSYRGLRPSPENNEQFF. The CDR3 DNA is TGCGCCAGCAGCTATCGTGGACTTCGACCCTCTCCCGAAAACAATGAGCAGTTCTTC.

The gene calls are TRBV11-2 and TRBJ1-6, with a possible D match to TRBD1 (6 bases). Germline V gene sequence: CDR1 SGHAT, CDR2 FQNNGV. This CDR3 contains 16 residues. V was trimmed by 2 bases and J by 4 bases, leaving 12 bases between them. The CDR3 coding sequence is TGTGCCAGCAGCTTACAATCGACAGGATATAATTCACCCCTCCACTTT. Amino acids: CASSLQSTGYNSPLHF.

The J gene is TRBJ1-6, the V gene TRBV28; D gene ambiguous. Trimming left V 6 bases short and J 7 bases short, with 16 bases between. Germline CDR1 is MDHEN and CDR2 is SYDVKM. The CDR3 loop spans 15 amino acids. CDR3 loop: CASRTNRAGNSPLHF. CDR3 sequence (DNA): TGTGCCAGCAGGACAAATAGGGCCGGAAATTCACCCCTCCACTTT. Full variable domain (outside the CDR3, taken from reference TRBV28 and TRBJ1-6): DVKVTQSSRYLVKRTGEKVFLECVQDMDHENMFWYRQDPGLGLRLIYFSYDVKMKEKGDIPEGYSVSREKKERFSLILESASTNQTSMYLCASRTNRAGNSPLHFGNGTRLTVT.

As regards this clone: In the same sample, other DNA sequences code for this CDR3. V and J are TRBV28 and TRBJ2-5, with unresolved D. In germline, CDR1 is MDHEN, CDR2 SYDVKM. Trimming stripped 2 bases from V and 5 bases from J, with 3 bases between. This CDR3 has 11 residues. DNA for the CDR3: TGTGCCAGCAGTTTACTGGAGACCCAGTACTTC. Protein sequence: CASSLLETQYF.

The chain couples TRBV9 to TRBJ2-7; possible D gene TRBD1, 6 bases. Trimming pared 4 bases from V and 7 bases from J, leaving 21 bases between. The CDR3 covers 15 residues. The V gene's germline CDR1 is SGDLS and CDR2 YYNGEE. CDR3 loop: CASSPETGSQREQYF. CDR3 coding DNA: TGTGCCAGCAGCCCAGAGACAGGCAGCCAAAGGGAGCAGTACTTC.

This chain links TRBV2 with TRBJ1-4; no clear D gene. Deletions cut 11 bases from V and 7 bases from J, with 17 bases between. CDR1 is SNHLY, CDR2 FYNNEI, per germline. The CDR3 consists of 13 residues. CDR3 sequence: CAVLQGFREKLFF. The CDR3 DNA follows: TGTGCCGTCCTCCAAGGGTTTCGTGAAAAACTGTTTTTT.

The chain recombines TRBV3-1 (or the pseudogene TRBV3-2) with TRBJ1-1; D unresolved. Germline V gives CDR1 LGHDT, CDR2 YNNKEL (reference sequence). The CDR3 sequence is 12 residues long. V lost 3 bases and J 6 bases, leaving 8 bases between the germline ends. In DNA, the CDR3 is TGTGCCAGCAGCCAGCCTGGTTCTGAAGCTTTCTTT. It translates to CASSQPGSEAFF.

This chain uses TRBV14 with TRBJ1-2; tentative D call: TRBD1 (6 bases). The germline V and J ends were trimmed by 5 bases and 1 base, with 20 bases remaining between them. Germline V gives CDR1 SGHDN, CDR2 FVKESK. The CDR3 loop spans 17 amino acids. This CDR3 is CASSDGQPDGLNYGYTF. As DNA, the CDR3 is TGTGCCAGCAGCGACGGACAGCCGGATGGGCTTAACTATGGCTACACCTTC.

The chain employs TRBV9 and TRBJ1-3; TRBD1 agrees at 9 bases. The CDR3 spans 17 residues. V dropped 2 bases and J dropped 4; count of bases not matched to a gene: 10. Germline loops: CDR1 SGDLS, CDR2 YYNGEE. CDR3 in amino acids: CASSVGQGRLVGNTIYF. CDR3 nucleotides: TGTGCCAGCAGCGTCGGACAGGGGAGGTTGGTAGGAAACACCATATATTTT.

The count of this clone is one. This chain uses TRBV18 with TRBJ1-2; D not certain. This CDR3 contains 13 residues. The germline V gene encodes CDR1 KGHSH and CDR2 LQKENI. Trimming removed 3 bases from V and 0 bases from J, with 5 bases in between. The CDR3 DNA sequence: TGTGCCAGCTCACCCGGAGCTAACTATGGCTACACCTTC. It yields the protein CASSPGANYGYTF.

The gene calls are TRBV19 and TRBJ1-6; no definite D call. Per the germline V gene, CDR1 is LNHDA and CDR2 is SQIVND (reference sequence). Trimming shortened V by 10 bases and J by 7 bases, and 14 bases separated the two germline ends. The CDR3 is made up of 13 amino acids. The CDR3 is CATQTKGNSPLHF. Written as DNA, the CDR3 is TGTGCCACCCAGACGAAGGGCAATTCACCCCTCCACTTT.

The chain uses TRBV6-4 and TRBJ2-3; no definite D call. The CDR3 consists of 15 residues. Germline V gene data show CDR1 as MRHNA and CDR2 as SNTAGT. V was cut by 0 bases and J by 0 bases, with 7 bases left in between. As DNA, the CDR3 is TGTGCCAGCAGTGACTCGGACGGGAGCACAGATACGCAGTATTTT. Translation: CASSDSDGSTDTQYF.

This clone was detected only a few times. The chain combines TRBV21-1 with TRBJ1-1; the D call of TRBD1 is as the table states it, not checked on the DNA. TRBV21-1 corresponds to a pseudogene. This CDR3 has 16 amino acids. The CDR3 loop reads CASSKEPGAVNTEAFF. CDR3 bases: TGTGCCAGCAGCAAAGAACCAGGCGCAGTGAACACTGAAGCTTTCTTT.

The sample holds one count of this clone. The chain joins TRBV6-1 to TRBJ2-7, with TRBD1 identical over 12 bases. Germline CDR1 reads MNHNS; CDR2 reads SASEGT. CDR3 length: 14 residues. Trimming took 3 bases from V and 7 from J; bases not matched to a gene: 4. CDR3 residues: CASSEGTGGMEQYF. The CDR3 DNA follows: TGTGCCAGCAGTGAGGGGACAGGGGGCATGGAGCAGTACTTC.

V is TRBV9 and J is TRBJ1-3; 10 bases are a match to TRBD1. The trim removed 2 bases at V and 7 bases at J, leaving 9 bases unmatched. The CDR3 extends over 16 amino acids. Germline assignment: CDR1 SGDLS and CDR2 YYNGEE. The CDR3 DNA is TGTGCCAGCAGCGTGGCGGGACAGGGGTTTGCGAACACCATATATTTT. Translation: CASSVAGQGFANTIYF.

This chain connects TRBV18 to TRBJ2-7, with 9 positions matching TRBD1. CDR1 and CDR2 from the germline V gene are KGHSH and LQKENI. The junction had 8 bases not matched to a gene; V was cut back by 6 bases and J by 2 bases. The CDR3 runs 15 residues. CDR3 sequence reads: CASSPGTGTAYEQYF. In DNA form, the CDR3 reads TGTGCCAGCTCCCCCGGGACAGGGACTGCCTACGAGCAGTACTTC.

For this clone: Within the sample, other DNA sequences also encode this same CDR3. The genes are TRBV27 and TRBJ2-7; D is perhaps TRBD1 or TRBD2 (5 bases each). The germline V gene has CDR1 MNHEY and CDR2 SMNVEV (reference sequence). V gave up 8 bases and J gave up 2 bases, with 13 bases separating them. This CDR3 has 13 amino acids. The CDR3 DNA is TGTGCCAGCTCACCGGGGCAGGCCTACGAGCAGTACTTC. It specifies CASSPGQAYEQYF.

CDR3 bases: TGTGCCAGCAGCCCAGAAGGTGGAGGGAAAAGTGAAGCTTTCTTT. Translated, it gives CASSPEGGGKSEAFF. The chain links TRBV3-1 (or the pseudogene TRBV3-2) to TRBJ1-1, with unresolved D. Germline assignment: CDR1 LGHDT and CDR2 YNNKEL (reference sequence). V lost 4 bases and J lost 7, with 19 bases in between. This CDR3 spans 15 amino acids.